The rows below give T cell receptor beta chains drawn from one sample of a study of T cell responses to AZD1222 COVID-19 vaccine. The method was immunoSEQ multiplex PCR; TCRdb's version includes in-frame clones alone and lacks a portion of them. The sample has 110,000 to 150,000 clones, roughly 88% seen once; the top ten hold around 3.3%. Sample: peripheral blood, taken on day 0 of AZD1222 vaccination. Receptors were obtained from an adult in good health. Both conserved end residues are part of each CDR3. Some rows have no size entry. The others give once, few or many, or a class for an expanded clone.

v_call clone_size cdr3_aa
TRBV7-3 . CASTYGDTQYF
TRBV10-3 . CAISEVWLSPRGTGELFF
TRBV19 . CASRSGQGIYSPLHF
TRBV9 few CASSALGEARSPLHF
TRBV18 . CASSTYGTFYEQYF
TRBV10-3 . CAIKGQSNEKLFF
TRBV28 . CASSSGQGSIYGYTF
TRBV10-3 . CAISSGNSPLHF
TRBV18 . CASYGQVDTEAFF
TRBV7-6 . CASSLVGLGNSPLHF
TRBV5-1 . CASSLVGGRASYEQYF
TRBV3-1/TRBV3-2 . CASSQEGRAPLHF
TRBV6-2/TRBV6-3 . CASSYDAEAETQYF
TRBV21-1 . CASSTSTEAFF
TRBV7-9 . CASSSLVYEQYF
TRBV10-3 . CAISNSGTSSYEQYF
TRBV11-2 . CASSWTGGETQYF
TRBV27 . CASSYLGTSGSYEQYF
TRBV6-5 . CASLFLQGGSEKLFF
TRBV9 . CASSERTTGDTQYF
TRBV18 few CASSPLRGAGANVLTF
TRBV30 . CAWSPSRYEQYF
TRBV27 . CASSLTATGRAFF
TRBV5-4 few CASSLIGGRDEQFF
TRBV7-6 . CASSLALGGQWGEQFF
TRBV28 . CASSSGLAGMADTQYF
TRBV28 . CASSSSGHPISNQPQHF
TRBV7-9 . CASSQSTHTDTQYF
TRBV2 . CASSAVPGTPTRF
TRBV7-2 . CASSLGAGFYNEQFF
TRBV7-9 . CASSSGLAGASSYNEQFF
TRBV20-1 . CSADSYNEQFF
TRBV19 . CAGGAQGGQPQHF
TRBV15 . CATSRGTQGRYYGYTF
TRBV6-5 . CASTRLAGEGNEQFF
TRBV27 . CASSQWDSGDTEAFF
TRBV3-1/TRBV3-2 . CASNEGGWRGYTF
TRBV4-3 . CASSQDAGPWDEQFF